Each of the 32 T cell receptor beta chains below was sequenced from the same sample in a study of low-dose radiotherapy and immunotherapy resistance in tumors. TRAV- and TRBV-specific primers were used for first-strand cDNA, which covered alpha and beta chains. Using a constant-region primer together with a V-primer adapter, TCRs were subjected to roughly 20 PCR cycles of amplification. TCRdb re-analysed the reads in MiXCR, keeping a single row per CDR3 protein. The table records under 15,000 distinct CDR3 sequences, 60% of them present only once. These receptors came from a human donor with advanced metastatic prostate, ovarian, gallbladder or colorectal cancer (not recorded which). This table probably holds off-target reads from a library built for another chain.

V and J are TRBV13 and TRBJ2-1; D is uncertain. CDR3 length: 12 residues. Germline lookup yields CDR1 PRHDT and CDR2 FYEKMQ (reference sequence). V was trimmed by 5 bases and J by 6 bases, leaving 8 bases between them. This CDR3 reads CASSLRSNEQFF. As DNA, the CDR3 is TGTGCCAGCAGCCTACGAAGCAATGAGCAGTTCTTC.

This clonotype was seen a handful of times. CDR3 loop: CASSYMDRADSPLHF. The CDR3 DNA reads as TGTGCCAGCAGTTACATGGACAGGGCGGATTCACCCCTCCACTTT. The chain has TRBV6-1 and TRBJ1-6, with 8 positions matching TRBD1. The J segment lost 8 bases and the V segment lost 5 bases, leaving 8 bases of the junction unmatched. CDR1 and CDR2 (germline): MNHNS, SASEGT. This CDR3 has 15 residues.

The chain couples TRBV10-3 to TRBJ2-7, with TRBD1 as a possible D gene (5 bases). The germline V and J ends were trimmed by 7 bases and 4 bases, with 14 bases remaining between them. Germline V gene sequence: CDR1 ENHRY, CDR2 SYGVKD. The CDR3 runs to 13 residues. The CDR3 DNA reads as TGTGCCATCACCAGCAGGGAATATTACGAGCAGTACTTC. It encodes CAITSREYYEQYF.

This clonotype was recorded a few times. The chain couples TRBV18 to TRBJ2-3, with D unresolved. Germline V CDR1 and CDR2: KGHSH, LQKENI. V gave up 2 bases and J gave up 6 bases, with 12 bases separating them. This CDR3 region has 14 residues. CDR3 sequence (DNA): TGTGCCAGCTCACCAGGTGGCGTCGGGGATACGCAGTATTTT. It codes for CASSPGGVGDTQYF.

This chain uses TRBV24-1 with TRBJ2-1, with 8 bases fitting TRBD1. V lost 9 bases and J lost 8; bases outside the gene matches: 8. CDR3 length: 13 residues. In germline, CDR1 is KGHDR, CDR2 SFDVKD. This chain's CDR3 is CATARTGIDEQFF. The CDR3 nucleotides are TGTGCCACCGCCAGGACAGGGATCGATGAGCAGTTCTTC.

V usage is TRBV2 and J usage is TRBJ2-3, with 13 bases lining up with TRBD2. The germline V gene encodes CDR1 SNHLY and CDR2 FYNNEI. Trimming took 7 bases from V and 4 from J; bases not matched to a gene: 8. The CDR3 is 16 amino acids. The CDR3 here is CASKPGLAGRPDTQYF. The CDR3 nucleotides read TGTGCCAGCAAACCGGGACTAGCGGGGCGGCCAGATACGCAGTATTTT.

V gene TRBV28 combines with J gene TRBJ2-3, with 8 nucleotides matching TRBD2. Germline lookup yields CDR1 MDHEN and CDR2 SYDVKM. CDR3 length equals 14 residues. With V trimmed by 6 bases and J by 5 bases, 7 bases remained unmatched. CDR3 amino acids: CASSPAGAVDTQYF. The CDR3 region has the DNA TGTGCCAGCAGCCCAGCGGGGGCCGTAGATACGCAGTATTTT. The full variable domain, completed using reference TRBV28 and TRBJ2-3, is DVKVTQSSRYLVKRTGEKVFLECVQDMDHENMFWYRQDPGLGLRLIYFSYDVKMKEKGDIPEGYSVSREKKERFSLILESASTNQTSMYLCASSPAGAVDTQYFGPGTRLTVL.

This clonotype came up a few times. J is TRBJ2-1 and V is TRBV29-1; the match to TRBD2 covers 8 bases. V was pared by 8 bases and J by 5 bases, with 14 bases of the junction left unmatched. Germline CDR1 is SQVTM and CDR2 is ANQGSEA. The CDR3 totals 15 residues. The CDR3 reads CSTRGASGSNNEQFF. CDR3 nucleotides: TGCAGCACCCGCGGGGCTAGCGGGTCAAACAATGAGCAGTTCTTC.

The J gene is TRBJ1-5, the V gene TRBV7-8, with D perhaps matching TRBD1 (5 bases). The length of the CDR3 is 16 residues. Trimming cost V 1 base and J 0 bases, with 10 bases left between them. Germline V gives CDR1 SGHVS, CDR2 FQNEAQ. CDR3 in amino acids: CASSLVTGYSNQPQHF. DNA for the CDR3: TGTGCCAGCAGCTTAGTTACAGGTTATAGCAATCAGCCCCAGCATTTT.

The V call is TRBV28, the J call TRBJ2-1; possible D gene TRBD1, 7 bases. This CDR3 comprises 16 residues. Germline CDR1 MDHEN, CDR2 SYDVKM. Deletions cut 2 bases from V and 4 bases from J, with 15 bases between. CDR3 in DNA: TGTGCCAGCAGTTTAGGGCCAGGGGGGCCTTACAATGAGCAGTTCTTC. Its protein is CASSLGPGGPYNEQFF.

This clonotype was picked up one time. V gene TRBV5-1 combines with J gene TRBJ2-7; D assignment may be TRBD1 or TRBD2 (5 bases each). The CDR3 length is 11 residues. The V and J ends lost 4 bases and 7 bases respectively, with 9 bases between them. The germline CDR1 and CDR2 sequences are SGHRS and YFSETQ. CDR3: CASSGGTEQYF. The CDR3 DNA reads as TGCGCCAGCAGCGGGGGTACTGAGCAGTACTTC.

This clonotype was recorded a few times. The V call is TRBV7-9, the J call TRBJ2-7, with D hard to call. The V end was cut by 5 bases, the J end by 1 base, with 15 bases between. The CDR3 loop spans 15 amino acids. Germline loops: CDR1 SEHNR, CDR2 FQNEAQ (reference sequence). The CDR3 DNA reads as TGTGCCAGCAGCGCCTCGGCGGCCGGGTCCTACGAGCAGTACTTC. This sequence encodes CASSASAAGSYEQYF.

The chain couples TRBV4-1 to TRBJ2-1, with 14 positions matching TRBD2. The CDR3 consists of 18 residues. Germline V gene data show CDR1 as MGHRA and CDR2 as YSYEKL. V lost 4 bases to trimming and J lost 0 bases; unmatched junction nucleotides: 5. The CDR3 DNA is TGCGCCAGCAGCCGGGGACTAGCGGGAGTGAGCTCCTACAATGAGCAGTTCTTC. The encoded protein is CASSRGLAGVSSYNEQFF.

The rearrangement joins TRBV28 to TRBJ2-7; D might be TRBD2 (5 bases). The V end lost 7 bases, the J end lost 0 bases, and 7 bases lay between the germline ends. The CDR3 runs 12 residues. Germline V gene lookup returns CDR1 MDHEN and CDR2 SYDVKM. The CDR3 nucleotides read TGTGCCAGCAATGGAGGCTCCTACGAGCAGTACTTC. Amino acids: CASNGGSYEQYF.

The chain has TRBV7-9 and TRBJ2-6, with a tentative D call TRBD2 (6 bases). This CDR3 has 17 amino acids. Germline values: CDR1 SEHNR, CDR2 FQNEAQ (reference sequence). Trimming removed 1 base at V and 0 bases at J, with 10 bases between. The CDR3 nucleotides read TGTGCCAGCAGCTTAGGGGCGGGGACCTCTGGGGCCAACGTCCTGACTTTC. Protein: CASSLGAGTSGANVLTF.

The gene calls are TRBV9 and TRBJ2-7; TRBD2 matches 11 bases. V lost 2 bases to trimming and J lost 3 bases; unmatched junction nucleotides: 4. There are 15 residues in the CDR3. Germline loops: CDR1 SGDLS, CDR2 YYNGEE. CDR3 DNA: TGTGCCAGCAGCGTCTCCGGGACTAGCGGCTACGAGCAGTACTTC. The encoded protein is CASSVSGTSGYEQYF.

The rearrangement joins TRBV7-9 to TRBJ1-5; tentative D call: TRBD1 (6 bases). Germline V CDR1 and CDR2: SEHNR, FQNEAQ (reference sequence). The V gene lost 5 bases and the J gene lost 3 bases, with 20 bases spanning the gap. This CDR3 comprises 17 residues. CDR3 in amino acids: CASSHGPGQTDNQPQHF. The CDR3 DNA reads TGTGCCAGCAGCCATGGGCCGGGACAAACTGACAATCAGCCCCAGCATTTT. Complete variable domain (other parts from reference TRBV7-9 and TRBJ1-5): DTGVSQNPRHKITKRGQNVTFRCDPISEHNRLYWYRQTLGQGPEFLTYFQNEAQLEKSRLLSDRFSAERPKGSFSTLEIQRTEQGDSAMYLCASSHGPGQTDNQPQHFGDGTRLSIL.

This rearrangement joins TRBV2 to TRBJ1-5; TRBD1 might be the D (6 bases). Looked up from germline, CDR1 is SNHLY and CDR2 is FYNNEI. The CDR3 has 16 amino acids. V dropped 4 bases and J dropped 1 base, with 14 bases sitting between them. The CDR3, as DNA: TGTGCCAGCAGTGCCCAGGGGAAGTCAAGCAATCAGCCCCAGCATTTT. It is translated as CASSAQGKSSNQPQHF.

The sample holds a few counts of this clonotype. CDR3 DNA sequence: TGTGCCAGCAGTTTAAGAGATACGCAGTATTTT. Its protein is CASSLRDTQYF. The chain has TRBV28 and TRBJ2-3; no reliable D call. The germline V and J ends were trimmed by 2 bases and 5 bases, with 2 bases remaining between them. Germline CDR1 MDHEN, CDR2 SYDVKM. This CDR3 comprises 11 residues.

This clonotype showed up just a few times. The chain employs TRBV28 and TRBJ1-5; no reliable D call. Per the germline V gene, CDR1 is MDHEN and CDR2 is SYDVKM. The V gene lost 4 bases and the J gene lost 9 bases, with 19 bases spanning the gap. The CDR3 is made up of 15 amino acids. In DNA form, the CDR3 reads TGTGCCAGCAGTTCGCCAAATCCCTCGGGTCGGCCCCAGCATTTT. Translation gives CASSSPNPSGRPQHF.

The rearrangement links TRBV4-2 to TRBJ2-3; D is uncertain. The CDR3 runs 15 residues. Trimming removed 6 bases from V and 4 bases from J, with 17 bases in between. Germline values: CDR1 LGHNA, CDR2 YNFKEQ. The chain's CDR3 is CASSVDLGGADTQYF. DNA for the CDR3: TGTGCCAGCAGTGTCGACCTCGGTGGTGCAGATACGCAGTATTTT.

Details on this clonotype: At one of its ends the junction is not consistent with the germline gene, which may arise from a read error. The chain combines TRBV13 with TRBJ2-7; D possibly corresponds to TRBD1 (6 bases). The CDR3 runs to 14 residues. Germline values: CDR1 PRHDT, CDR2 FYEKMQ (reference sequence). The CDR3: CAGSLQQGFSEQYF. The CDR3 region has the DNA TGTGCCGGCAGCTTGCAACAGGGTTTTTCCGAGCAGTACTTC.

This sequence joins TRBV5-1 and TRBJ2-2, with 9 bases aligning to TRBD2. CDR3 length equals 18 residues. The V gene's germline CDR1 is SGHRS and CDR2 YFSETQ. V lost 0 bases, J lost 5 bases, and 11 bases stayed unmatched. CDR3 region: CASSLGRGAGGGTGELFF. The DNA for the CDR3 is TGCGCCAGCAGCTTGGGGAGAGGAGCGGGAGGAGGGACCGGGGAGCTGTTTTTT.

This clonotype turned up a few times. This sequence joins TRBV10-3 and TRBJ1-4; 10 bases map to TRBD1. Trimming removed 6 bases from V and 0 bases from J; junction bases left unmatched: 1. Germline lookup yields CDR1 ENHRY and CDR2 SYGVKD. This CDR3 has 15 amino acids. CDR3 loop: CAIRGTGATNEKLFF. Here the CDR3 DNA reads TGTGCCATCAGGGGGACAGGGGCAACTAATGAAAAACTGTTTTTT.

The rearrangement uses TRBV7-2 and TRBJ2-1; D uncertain. Germline V lookup: CDR1 SGHTA, CDR2 FQGNSA. The ends were cut back, 1 base at V and 6 bases at J, with 13 bases in the middle. This CDR3 is 15 amino acids long. The CDR3 protein is CASSLVWSAINEQFF. The CDR3, as DNA: TGTGCCAGCAGCTTAGTTTGGTCAGCGATCAATGAGCAGTTCTTC.

DNA for the CDR3: TGTGCCAGCAGCAGGACTTCGAGCTCCTACGAGCAGTACTTC. This sequence encodes CASSRTSSSYEQYF. The V and J genes are TRBV7-2 and TRBJ2-7, with D possibly TRBD2 on 5 matching bases. The V end lost 5 bases, the J end lost 0 bases, and 11 bases lay between the germline ends. CDR3 length equals 14 residues. Germline CDR1 is SGHTA and CDR2 is FQGNSA.

The genes are TRBV7-9 and TRBJ1-1, with D unresolved. This CDR3 region has 14 residues. The ends were cut back, 2 bases at V and 0 bases at J, with 7 bases in the middle. In germline, CDR1 is SEHNR, CDR2 FQNEAQ (reference sequence). The CDR3 loop is CASSLMVLNTEAFF. CDR3 nucleotide sequence: TGTGCCAGCAGCTTAATGGTGTTGAACACTGAAGCTTTCTTT.

This clonotype was observed a handful of times. The gene calls are TRBV6-1 and TRBJ2-3; the D gene is possibly TRBD2 (5 bases). This CDR3 comprises 15 residues. Germline V lookup: CDR1 MNHNS, CDR2 SASEGT. Trimming pared 7 bases from V and 6 bases from J, leaving 20 bases between. The CDR3 here is CASTRETRRSDTQYF. The CDR3 bases are TGTGCCAGCACCAGAGAAACTAGGCGTTCGGATACGCAGTATTTT.

V usage is TRBV28 and J usage is TRBJ2-3; the D gene is possibly TRBD2 (6 bases). The length of the CDR3 is 19 residues. V lost 5 bases and J lost 0, with 24 bases in between. The germline CDR1 and CDR2 sequences are MDHEN and SYDVKM. DNA of the CDR3: TGTGCCAGCAGTCCCCGAGGCGGGGCGAAGACCGCTAGCACAGATACGCAGTATTTT. Its translation is CASSPRGGAKTASTDTQYF.

The V gene is TRBV7-8, the J gene TRBJ1-5; the D gene is possibly TRBD1 (5 bases). With 2 bases removed from V and 5 bases from J, the gap between germline ends came to 16 bases. The CDR3 loop spans 16 amino acids. Germline CDR1 and CDR2: SGHVS and FQNEAQ. CDR3: CASSLHGLQGDQPQHF. CDR3 bases: TGTGCCAGCAGCTTACACGGCCTCCAGGGCGATCAGCCCCAGCATTTT.

This sequence joins TRBV5-5 and TRBJ1-1; D not resolved. Trimming left V 1 base short and J 3 bases short, with 7 bases between. Germline CDR1 reads SGHKS; CDR2 reads YYEKEE (reference sequence). The CDR3 covers 13 residues. CDR3 sequence: CASSLWTDTEAFF. CDR3 DNA: TGTGCCAGCAGCTTGTGGACGGACACTGAAGCTTTCTTT.

This clonotype was detected a few times. V and J are TRBV4-1 and TRBJ2-3; tentatively, D is TRBD2 (6 bases). The CDR3 has 15 residues. Germline V gene data show CDR1 as MGHRA and CDR2 as YSYEKL. V lost 7 bases to trimming and J lost 0 bases, with 14 bases between them. CDR3 sequence: CASTRLGGSTDTQYF. The CDR3 bases are TGCGCCAGCACCCGATTAGGAGGGAGCACAGATACGCAGTATTTT.